The next 29 T cell receptor beta chains were all read from a single sample in a study of OX40 agonist ivuxolimab in advanced cancers. Profiled with immunoSEQ multiplex PCR; TCRdb holds only in-frame clones, not every one. The table has about 68,000 clones, around 80% seen once. The source material was CD4+ or CD8+ T cells sorted from blood, sampled in a trial of the OX40 agonist ivuxolimab. All receptors come from an adult with an advanced solid tumor such as melanoma, head and neck, liver or kidney cancer.

CDR3 nucleotide sequence: TGTGCCAGCAGAAAGGACAGGGACTATGGCTACACCTTC. This codes for CASRKDRDYGYTF. V and J are TRBV2 and TRBJ1-2; the match to TRBD1 covers 8 bases. Germline V lookup: CDR1 SNHLY, CDR2 FYNNEI. V shed 6 bases, J shed 3 bases, and the junction held 3 bases outside the gene matches. CDR3 size: 13 residues. Combining the CDR3 with reference TRBV2 and TRBJ1-2 gives the whole variable domain EPEVTQTPSHQVTQMGQEVILRCVPISNHLYFYWYRQILGQKVEFLVSFYNNEISEKSEIFDDQFSVERPDGSNFTLKIRSTKLEDSAMYFCASRKDRDYGYTFGSGTRLTVV.

This clone was seen more than once but under ten times. The chain recombines TRBV6-5 with TRBJ2-1, with D perhaps matching TRBD1 (6 bases). Trimming stripped 5 bases from V and 4 bases from J, with 6 bases between. This CDR3 comprises 12 residues. CDR1 is MNHEY, CDR2 SVGAGI, per germline. CDR3 DNA: TGTGCCAGCAGTCAGGGGTACAATGAGCAGTTCTTC. Its translation: CASSQGYNEQFF.

The V and J genes are TRBV10-2 and TRBJ2-2, with TRBD2 matching over 8 bases. Germline V gene sequence: CDR1 WSHSY, CDR2 SAAADI. The CDR3 is made up of 12 amino acids. V was clipped by 7 bases and J by 8 bases; unmatched bases: 3. The CDR3 spells CASKAGEGELFF. As DNA, the CDR3 is TGCGCCAGCAAAGCGGGAGAAGGGGAGCTGTTTTTT.

This sequence joins TRBV19 and TRBJ2-1; no reliable D call. Germline-derived CDR1 and CDR2 are LNHDA and SQIVND (reference sequence). V was shortened by 5 bases and J by 5 bases, with 13 bases between the two germline ends. The CDR3 loop spans 14 amino acids. CDR3 DNA: TGTGCCAGTAGTCGATTAATTCAAGACAATGAGCAGTTCTTC. Translating it yields CASSRLIQDNEQFF. The entire variable domain, with the rest obtained from reference TRBV19 and TRBJ2-1, is as follows: DGGITQSPKYLFRKEGQNVTLSCEQNLNHDAMYWYRQDPGQGLRLIYYSQIVNDFQKGDIAEGYSVSREKKESFPLTVTSAQKNPTAFYLCASSRLIQDNEQFFGPGTRLTVL.

The rearrangement links TRBV7-2 to TRBJ2-1; D is possibly TRBD2 (5 bases). CDR3 length equals 16 residues. The V gene lost 2 bases and the J gene lost 8 bases, with 19 bases spanning the gap. CDR1 SGHTA and CDR2 FQGNSA come from the germline V gene. The CDR3 reads CASSLNGGALGDEQFF. The CDR3 nucleotides read TGTGCCAGCAGCTTAAACGGCGGAGCCCTCGGGGATGAGCAGTTCTTC.

This sequence joins TRBV5-1 and TRBJ2-1, with TRBD1 matching 10 bases. The CDR3 is 13 amino acids. The J segment lost 5 bases and the V segment lost 8 bases, leaving 4 bases of the junction unmatched. Germline CDR1 and CDR2: SGHRS and YFSETQ. As DNA, the CDR3 is TGCGCCAGTCGACAGGGGGCTAACAATGAGCAGTTCTTC. Its protein product is CASRQGANNEQFF.

The CDR3 loop is CASSGDRGRGLYEQYF. The DNA for the CDR3 is TGTGCCAGCAGCGGGGACAGGGGGCGAGGATTGTACGAGCAGTACTTC. This chain connects TRBV11-2 to TRBJ2-7; 12 positions match TRBD1. CDR3 length: 16 amino acids. Trimming at V came to 5 bases and at J to 4 bases, leaving 9 bases not matched to a gene. Germline CDR1 reads SGHAT; CDR2 reads FQNNGV.

The V call is TRBV10-3, the J call TRBJ1-3; 7 positions match TRBD1. Germline CDR1 reads ENHRY; CDR2 reads SYGVKD. With 3 bases clipped from V and 4 bases from J, the junction kept 3 bases outside the gene matches. The CDR3 extends over 14 amino acids. The CDR3 protein is CAISEQGTGNTIYF. The CDR3 nucleotides read TGTGCCATCAGTGAACAGGGGACAGGAAACACCATATATTTT.

This rearrangement joins TRBV6-5 to TRBJ2-1, with 9 bases lining up with TRBD1. The V gene end was trimmed by 0 bases and the J gene end by 10 bases; junction bases not matched to a gene: 7. The CDR3 extends over 15 amino acids. In germline, CDR1 is MNHEY, CDR2 SVGAGI. The CDR3: CASSYSGQGPQEQFF. The CDR3 DNA is TGTGCCAGCAGTTACTCGGGACAGGGACCCCAGGAGCAGTTCTTC.

Here the CDR3 reads CATSLTSGLTYEQYF. For the CDR3, the DNA is TGTGCCACCAGTCTAACTAGCGGCCTTACCTACGAGCAGTACTTC. This chain joins TRBV15 and TRBJ2-7; TRBD2 agrees at 8 bases. The CDR3 loop spans 15 amino acids. Germline values: CDR1 LNHNV, CDR2 YYDKDF (reference sequence). The ends lost 6 bases at V and 2 bases at J; junction bases unmatched: 9.

V usage is TRBV5-6 and J usage is TRBJ1-5; tentative D call: TRBD1 (6 bases). Trimming pared 1 base from V and 2 bases from J, leaving 10 bases between. Germline assignment: CDR1 SGHDT and CDR2 YYEEEE. The CDR3 has 15 amino acids. The CDR3 DNA follows: TGTGCCAGCAGCTTGAGGGGGTGGGGCAATCAGCCCCAGCATTTT. Translating it yields CASSLRGWGNQPQHF.

The chain uses TRBV28 and TRBJ2-2; TRBD2 matches at 8 bases. The CDR3 runs 15 residues. CDR1 is MDHEN and CDR2 is SYDVKM in the germline V gene. V trimming: 7 bases; J trimming: 2 bases; junction bases outside the gene matches: 6. In DNA form, the CDR3 reads TGTGCCAGCATTATCGGGGGGGTTAACACCGGGGAGCTGTTTTTT. Translating it yields CASIIGGVNTGELFF.

This clone was recorded a few times. The chain uses TRBV9 and TRBJ2-1, with D possibly matching TRBD1 (6 bases). The CDR3 covers 14 residues. Germline V gene sequence: CDR1 SGDLS, CDR2 YYNGEE. V lost 0 bases and J lost 4, with 8 bases in between. The CDR3 is CASSVGTVYNEQFF. In DNA form, the CDR3 reads TGTGCCAGCAGCGTAGGGACAGTGTACAATGAGCAGTTCTTC.

The chain is built from TRBV5-4 and TRBJ1-3; D gene ambiguous. V was clipped by 0 bases and J by 4 bases, with 8 bases between them. Germline CDR1 and CDR2: SGHNT and YYREEE (reference sequence). The CDR3 runs 14 residues. This CDR3 is CASSLAGGGNTIYF. CDR3 nucleotide sequence: TGTGCCAGCAGCTTGGCCGGAGGAGGAAACACCATATATTTT.

The chain has TRBV5-6 and TRBJ2-1; 11 nucleotides agree with TRBD2. CDR1 is SGHDT and CDR2 is YYEEEE in the germline V gene. There are 18 residues in the CDR3. V lost 4 bases and J lost 3; bases outside the gene matches: 12. CDR3 coding DNA: TGTGCCAGCAGCCCCGGACTAGCGGGTCCAAGGGTCTACAATGAGCAGTTCTTC. It codes for CASSPGLAGPRVYNEQFF.

The chain employs TRBV30 and TRBJ2-5; D tentatively reads TRBD1 or TRBD2 (5 bases each). The CDR3 extends over 13 amino acids. V gave up 4 bases and J gave up 4 bases, with 13 bases separating them. Germline CDR1 and CDR2: GTSNPN and SVGIG (reference sequence). The CDR3 DNA reads as TGTGCCTGGACCTGGACTGGGGGAGAGACCCAGTACTTC. This sequence encodes CAWTWTGGETQYF. Combining the CDR3 with reference TRBV30 and TRBJ2-5 gives the whole variable domain SQTIHQWPATLVQPVGSPLSLECTVEGTSNPNLYWYRQAAGRGLQLLFYSVGIGQISSEVPQNLSASRPQDRQFILSSKKLLLSDSGFYLCAWTWTGGETQYFGPGTRLLVL.

This sequence joins TRBV27 and TRBJ2-1, with no clear D. V lost 0 bases and J 9 bases, leaving 9 bases between the germline ends. The CDR3 spans 13 residues. Germline lookup yields CDR1 MNHEY and CDR2 SMNVEV (reference sequence). As DNA, the CDR3 is TGTGCCAGCAGTTTATCGAGAAACACTGAGCAGTTCTTC. It translates to CASSLSRNTEQFF.

This clone was observed a handful of times. The genes are TRBV7-2 and TRBJ2-1; 12 bases are shared with TRBD2. The CDR3 sequence is 15 residues long. Losses at the gene ends were 6 bases for V and 7 bases for J; bases not matched to a gene: 7. The germline gives CDR1 SGHTA, CDR2 FQGNSA. For the CDR3, the DNA is TGTGCCAGCAGTCCGGGACTAGCGGGCGGGAATGAGCAGTTCTTC. It encodes CASSPGLAGGNEQFF.

The chain employs TRBV19 and TRBJ1-1; the D gene is possibly TRBD1 (6 bases). The CDR3 runs to 14 residues. V was trimmed by 5 bases and J by 4 bases, leaving 14 bases between them. Per the germline V gene, CDR1 is LNHDA and CDR2 is SQIVND (reference sequence). CDR3 sequence: CASSYTGYGTEAFF. DNA for the CDR3: TGTGCCAGTAGTTATACAGGGTACGGCACTGAAGCTTTCTTT. The full variable domain, rest sourced from reference TRBV19 and TRBJ1-1, is DGGITQSPKYLFRKEGQNVTLSCEQNLNHDAMYWYRQDPGQGLRLIYYSQIVNDFQKGDIAEGYSVSREKKESFPLTVTSAQKNPTAFYLCASSYTGYGTEAFFGQGTRLTVV.

CDR3 loop: CASSVEQGHTGELFF. In DNA form, the CDR3 reads TGTGCCAGCAGCGTAGAGCAGGGTCACACCGGGGAGCTGTTTTTT. This chain uses TRBV9 with TRBJ2-2; perhaps TRBD1 as D (5 bases). V was pared by 0 bases and J by 3 bases, with 9 bases between. Germline CDR1 reads SGDLS; CDR2 reads YYNGEE. This CDR3 comprises 15 residues.

This chain joins TRBV5-1 and TRBJ2-7; TRBD1 agrees at 8 bases. CDR1 and CDR2 (germline): SGHRS, YFSETQ. V dropped 1 base and J dropped 3; count of bases not matched to a gene: 3. The CDR3 is 14 residues long. CDR3 region: CASSLRTGFYEQYF. In nucleotides, the CDR3 is TGCGCCAGCAGCTTGCGGACAGGGTTCTACGAGCAGTACTTC.

The chain combines TRBV18 with TRBJ1-1; D unclear. The CDR3 has 14 amino acids. Germline assignment: CDR1 KGHSH and CDR2 LQKENI. V shed 0 bases and J shed 8 bases, with 13 bases lying between them. CDR3 sequence: CASSPPGRSLEAFF. Written as DNA, the CDR3 is TGTGCCAGCTCACCACCGGGCAGAAGTTTAGAAGCTTTCTTT.

Concerning this clone itself: Compared with germline, one end of the junction differs, possibly owing to a read error. The chain couples TRBV28 to TRBJ1-1; perhaps TRBD1 as D (6 bases). The CDR3 sequence is 14 residues long. Germline V CDR1 and CDR2: MDHEN, SYDVKM. The CDR3 here is CASSFRGGNSEAFF. The CDR3 DNA reads TGTGCCAGCAGTTTCAGGGGTGGGAACTCTGAAGCTTTCTTT.

This clone showed up many times. V usage is TRBV4-3 and J usage is TRBJ2-4; D is ambiguous. The V end lost 0 bases, the J end lost 3 bases, and 6 bases lay between the germline ends. Germline values: CDR1 LGHNA, CDR2 YSLEER. The CDR3 totals 14 residues. The DNA of the CDR3 is TGCGCCAGCAGCCAAGAAGCAGACAAAAACATTCAGTACTTC. Residues: CASSQEADKNIQYF.

This clone was detected a few times. This sequence joins TRBV7-9 and TRBJ2-7; 9 bases agree with TRBD2. V was clipped by 5 bases and J by 1 base; unmatched bases: 6. The CDR3 runs 15 residues. CDR1 SEHNR and CDR2 FQNEAQ come from the germline V gene (reference sequence). CDR3 DNA: TGTGCCAGCAGCCGTCTAGCGGGGACTTCCTACGAGCAGTACTTC. Its translation is CASSRLAGTSYEQYF. Using reference TRBV7-9 and TRBJ2-7 for the parts outside the CDR3, the full variable domain is DTGVSQNPRHKITKRGQNVTFRCDPISEHNRLYWYRQTLGQGPEFLTYFQNEAQLEKSRLLSDRFSAERPKGSFSTLEIQRTEQGDSAMYLCASSRLAGTSYEQYFGPGTRLTVT.

The rearrangement uses TRBV4-2 and TRBJ2-6; maybe TRBD1 (5 bases). Trimming pared 0 bases from V and 0 bases from J, leaving 9 bases between. Germline CDR1 and CDR2: LGHNA and YNFKEQ. The CDR3 runs to 17 residues. The CDR3 protein is CASSQEGPRSGANVLTF. As DNA, the CDR3 is TGTGCCAGCAGCCAAGAGGGGCCCCGCTCTGGGGCCAACGTCCTGACTTTC.

The genes are TRBV7-2 and TRBJ2-1, with 9 positions matching TRBD2. V was clipped by 3 bases and J by 3 bases; unmatched bases: 3. This CDR3 region has 15 residues. Germline values: CDR1 SGHTA, CDR2 FQGNSA. CDR3: CASSLAGGVYNEQFF. In DNA form, the CDR3 reads TGTGCCAGCAGCTTGGCGGGAGGGGTCTACAATGAGCAGTTCTTC.

The V call is TRBV7-3, the J call TRBJ2-3; 8 positions match TRBD2. The CDR3 spans 15 residues. CDR1 is SGHTA and CDR2 is FQGTGA in the germline V gene. Germline trimming cut 5 bases from V and 0 bases from J; bases unmatched to any gene: 4. CDR3 sequence: CASSRGGLSTDTQYF. For the CDR3, the DNA is TGTGCCAGCAGCCGGGGGGGACTCAGCACAGATACGCAGTATTTT.

The gene calls are TRBV6-1 and TRBJ2-2; 13 positions match TRBD2. This CDR3 contains 18 residues. J was trimmed by 4 bases and V by 10 bases; bases with no gene match: 15. CDR1 is MNHNS, CDR2 SASEGT, per germline. CDR3 sequence (DNA): TGTGCCACCTGTAAAGCGAGACTAGCGGGAGGATGCACCGGGGAGCTGTTTTTT. It yields the protein CATCKARLAGGCTGELFF.